This T cell receptor beta chain came from a study of blood T cell repertoires in COVID-19. Overall study context: PBMCs, B-cell-depleted T cells, or T cells provided the cDNA or gDNA that made up the material.

Per the study methods: Amplifying reference gene primers gave estimates of nucleated cell counts. The method was immunoSEQ multiplex PCR; TCRdb's version includes in-frame clones alone and lacks a portion of them. D and trimming come from the DNA, and the V and J calls and clone size come from that table. The sample consists of 210,000 or so clones, around 80% of them appearing once. There are 15 residues in the CDR3. The germline CDR1 and CDR2 sequences are MNHNY and SVGAGI (reference sequence). Trimming removed 1 base from V and 6 bases from J, with 13 bases in between. This chain joins TRBV6-6 and TRBJ2-1, with D tentatively TRBD2 (6 bases). Sequenced input: peripheral blood. The clonotype originates from a woman of 80 years or more with active or convalescent COVID-19. The DNA for the CDR3 is TGTGCCAGCAGTTACTTTGTGACTAGTTCCAATGAGCAGTTCTTC. It specifies CASSYFVTSSNEQFF.